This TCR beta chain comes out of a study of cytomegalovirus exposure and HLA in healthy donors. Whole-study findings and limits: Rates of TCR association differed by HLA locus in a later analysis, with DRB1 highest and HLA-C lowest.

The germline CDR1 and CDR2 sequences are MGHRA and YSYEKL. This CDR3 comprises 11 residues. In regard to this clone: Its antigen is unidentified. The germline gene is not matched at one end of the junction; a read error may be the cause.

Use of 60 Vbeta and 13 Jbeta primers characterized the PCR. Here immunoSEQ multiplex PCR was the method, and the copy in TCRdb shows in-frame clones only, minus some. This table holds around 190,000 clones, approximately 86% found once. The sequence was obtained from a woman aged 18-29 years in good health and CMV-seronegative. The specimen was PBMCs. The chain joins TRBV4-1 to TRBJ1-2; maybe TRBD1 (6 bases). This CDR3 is CASSRTGTFSF. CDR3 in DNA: TGCGCCAGCAGTCGGACCGGGACATTTTCTTTC.